This section outlines one T cell receptor beta chain sequence together with its context. This specimen comes from a study of blood T cell repertoires in COVID-19. The overall study: Collection of acute and convalescent COVID-19 samples took place in the United States, Italy and Spain. PBMCs, B-cell-depleted T cells, or T cells provided the cDNA or gDNA that made up the material.

Only in-frame clones appear in the TCRdb table, and some are missing; sequencing was by immunoSEQ multiplex PCR. Of 200,000 to 250,000 clones listed, 86% were seen once; the top ten hold about 5.4%. Trimming took off 1 base at V and 2 bases at J, with 9 bases between the two ends. Germline V CDR1 and CDR2: LGHDT, YNNKEL (reference sequence). The CDR3 has 15 residues. Seattle's enrolled individuals joined amid active infection and were then monitored longitudinally. The chain combines TRBV3-1 (or the pseudogene TRBV3-2) with TRBJ1-3; possibly TRBD1 for D (6 bases). This receptor was identified in a woman of 80 years or more with COVID-19, enrolled during active disease. What was sequenced was peripheral blood. Here the CDR3 DNA reads TGTGCCAGCAGCCAAGGGCCAGGGGCTGGAAACACCATATATTTT. As protein: CASSQGPGAGNTIYF.